The present TCR beta chain was sequenced within a study of T cell responses to AZD1222 COVID-19 vaccine. Study summary: Pooled samples include second doses given at about 4 or 12 weeks.

General study points: Dominant at 160-218 and 743-854, vaccine-associated CD4 TCRs also spanned spike.

In the case of this clone: Its specificity is not known.

This CDR3 comprises 13 residues. Germline lookup yields CDR1 KGHSH and CDR2 LQKENI. Trimming took 3 bases from V and 5 from J, leaving 7 bases between them. The assay was immunoSEQ multiplex PCR, and TCRdb's table has in-frame clones only and misses some. The table shows some 200,000 clones, with 85% to 90% occurring only once. The sequenced sample was peripheral blood, obtained on day 0 of AZD1222 vaccination. The receptor comes from an adult in good health. The rearrangement joins TRBV18 to TRBJ2-2; D uncertain. CDR3 loop: CASSPLGTGELFF. The CDR3 DNA reads TGTGCCAGCTCACCCCTGGGTACCGGGGAGCTGTTTTTT.